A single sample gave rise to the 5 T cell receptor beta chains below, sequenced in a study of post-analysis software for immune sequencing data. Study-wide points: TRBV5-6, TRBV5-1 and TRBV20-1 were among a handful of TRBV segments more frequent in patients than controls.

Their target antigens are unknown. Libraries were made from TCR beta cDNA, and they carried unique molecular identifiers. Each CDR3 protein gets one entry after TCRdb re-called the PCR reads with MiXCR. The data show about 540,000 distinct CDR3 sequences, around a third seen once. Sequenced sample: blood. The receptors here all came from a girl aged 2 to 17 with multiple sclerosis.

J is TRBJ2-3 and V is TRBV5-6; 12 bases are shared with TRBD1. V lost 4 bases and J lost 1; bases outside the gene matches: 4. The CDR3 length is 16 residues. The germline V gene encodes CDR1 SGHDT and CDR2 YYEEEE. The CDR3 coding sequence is TGTGCCAGCAGCGTTGGGACAGGGGGCCGCACAGATACGCAGTATTTT. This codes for CASSVGTGGRTDTQYF.

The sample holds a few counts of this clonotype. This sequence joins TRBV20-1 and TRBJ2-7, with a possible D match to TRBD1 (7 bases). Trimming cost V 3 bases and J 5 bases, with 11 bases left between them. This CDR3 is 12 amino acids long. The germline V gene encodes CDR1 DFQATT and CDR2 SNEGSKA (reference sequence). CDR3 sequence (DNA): TGCAGTGCTAGTGGAGGGGGCCACGAGCAGTACTTC. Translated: CSASGGGHEQYF.

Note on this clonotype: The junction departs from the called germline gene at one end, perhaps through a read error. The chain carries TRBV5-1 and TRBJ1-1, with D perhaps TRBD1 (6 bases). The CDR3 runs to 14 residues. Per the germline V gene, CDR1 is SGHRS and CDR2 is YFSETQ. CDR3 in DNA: TGCGCCGGCAGCTTGGAACAGGGACGGGCTGAAGCTTTCTTT. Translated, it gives CAGSLEQGRAEAFF.

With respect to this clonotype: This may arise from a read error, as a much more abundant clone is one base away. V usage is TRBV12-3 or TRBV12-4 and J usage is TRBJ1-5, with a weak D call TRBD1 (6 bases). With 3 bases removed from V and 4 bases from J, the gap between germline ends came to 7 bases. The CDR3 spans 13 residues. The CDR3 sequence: CASSFDRNQPQHF. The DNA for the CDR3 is TGTGCCAGCAGTTTCGACAGGAATCAGCCCCAGCATTTT.

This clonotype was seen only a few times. CDR3 residues: CASSITGTLNTEAFF. In DNA, the CDR3 is TGTGCCAGCAGCATCACGGGGACCCTGAACACTGAAGCTTTCTTT. The rearrangement joins TRBV7-9 to TRBJ1-1; D possibly corresponds to TRBD1 (5 bases). The ends were cut back, 5 bases at V and 0 bases at J, with 13 bases in the middle. Germline CDR1 and CDR2: SEHNR and FQNEAQ (reference sequence). The CDR3 length is 15 residues.